A selection of T cell receptor beta chains follows, all from one sample in a study of beta chain features in type 1 diabetes. Clones were read by immunoSEQ multiplex PCR, and TCRdb kept only the in-frame ones, dropping some. The data show roughly 51,000 clones, with around 56% seen just once and 2% to 3% held by the top ten. The sequencing sample was made of Tregs from blood. The origin of the receptors is a woman aged 40 to 49 with type 1 diabetes. Both conserved end residues are part of each CDR3. The D gene is left open where the match is weak. Rows give clone size only sometimes, using once, few, many, or a class for an expanded clone.

V	size	D	J	CDR3	DNA
TRBV6-5	once	TRBD2	TRBJ2-3	CASSGGGGNQYF	TGTGCCAGCAGTGGCGGGGGGGGGAATCAGTATTTT
TRBV5-4	NA	TRBD1	TRBJ2-3	CASSQDRADTQYF	TGTGCCAGCAGCCAGGACAGGGCAGATACGCAGTATTTT
TRBV29-1	NA	NA	TRBJ2-2	CSVAGDTGELFF	TGCAGCGTTGCAGGGGACACCGGGGAGCTGTTTTTT
TRBV14	NA	NA	TRBJ1-1	CASSQTRDTTEAFF	TGTGCCAGCAGCCAGACCCGGGACACCACTGAAGCTTTCTTT
TRBV9	NA	NA	TRBJ1-2	CASSATFDGAYGYTF	TGTGCCAGCAGCGCGACCTTTGACGGAGCCTATGGCTACACCTTC
TRBV29-1	NA	NA	TRBJ1-1	CSVLREGGAFF	TGCAGCGTTCTTCGGGAGGGGGGAGCTTTCTTT
TRBV9	NA	NA	TRBJ1-2	CASNPGSNYGYTF	TGTGCCAGCAATCCAGGCTCTAACTATGGCTACACCTTC
TRBV18	once	NA	TRBJ2-7	CASSPSAGGYEQYF	TGTGCCAGCTCACCCTCAGCAGGGGGGTACGAGCAGTACTTC
TRBV15	NA	NA	TRBJ1-5	CATSRDWGVVGNQPQHF	TGTGCCACCAGCAGAGACTGGGGGGTAGTTGGCAATCAGCCCCAGCATTTT
TRBV19	NA	TRBD2	TRBJ2-1	CASASGGPYNEQFF	TGTGCCAGTGCCAGCGGGGGTCCCTACAATGAGCAGTTCTTC
TRBV4-1	few	NA	TRBJ2-7	CASSHLGLDSYEQYF	TGCGCCAGCAGCCACCTCGGGTTAGACTCCTACGAGCAGTACTTC
TRBV28	NA	TRBD1	TRBJ1-2	CASSDQQGSVGYTF	TGTGCCAGCAGTGACCAACAGGGGTCGGTCGGCTACACCTTC
TRBV6-1	NA	NA	TRBJ1-5	CASSFPTDGNQPQHF	TGTGCCAGCAGTTTTCCTACAGATGGCAATCAGCCCCAGCATTTT
TRBV7-8	NA	NA	TRBJ1-6	CASSLATESSYNSPLHF	TGTGCCAGCAGCTTAGCCACTGAGAGCTCCTATAATTCACCCCTCCACTTT
TRBV13	few	TRBD2	TRBJ2-1	CASSLFYLAGGWQDYNEQFF	TGTGCCAGCAGCTTATTTTATCTAGCGGGGGGCTGGCAGGATTACAATGAGCAGTTCTTC
TRBV5-1	NA	NA	TRBJ2-6	CASSPISGANVLTF	TGCGCCAGCAGCCCAATCTCTGGGGCCAACGTCCTGACTTTC
TRBV28	NA	TRBD2	TRBJ2-5	CASSPRTGGETQYF	TGTGCCAGCAGTCCGAGGACGGGGGGGGAGACCCAGTACTTC
TRBV11-1	NA	NA	TRBJ1-5	CASSEGAGDQPQHF	TGTGCCAGCAGCGAAGGGGCGGGGGATCAGCCCCAGCATTTT
TRBV7-2	NA	TRBD2	TRBJ2-2	CASLRGGPNTGELFF	TGTGCCAGCCTCCGGGGGGGCCCGAACACCGGGGAGCTGTTTTTT
TRBV9	NA	TRBD1	TRBJ1-1	CASSPEGTGDNEAFF	TGTGCCAGCAGCCCAGAGGGGACAGGAGATAATGAAGCTTTCTTT